These T cell receptor beta chains were read from a single sample in a study of blood T cells in healthy people across ages. One entry per CDR3 protein, called by TCRdb with MiXCR from the 5' RACE reads. Seen here are about 1.1 million distinct CDR3 sequences, approximately 38% observed once, and the top ten hold around 12%. The sequenced material came from blood. These receptors were taken from a man younger than 35 in good health. Both conserved end residues are part of each CDR3. The order of the fields is D gene, V gene, J gene, clone size, CDR3 protein, CDR3 DNA. A D gene is named only where the DNA matches it firmly. Where a row states a size, it is once, few, many or the class of an expanded clone; other rows omit it.

D: TRBD1
V: TRBV10-3
J: TRBJ1-2
size: .
CDR3: CAISEWDRESHGYTF
DNA: TGTGCCATCAGTGAATGGGACAGGGAATCCCATGGCTACACCTTC

D: .
V: TRBV15
J: TRBJ2-2
size: .
CDR3: CATSTTPNTGELFF
DNA: TGTGCCACCAGTACGACACCGAACACCGGGGAGCTGTTTTTT

D: .
V: TRBV3-1
J: TRBJ1-2
size: .
CDR3: CASSQSGGVYYGYTF
DNA: TGTGCCAGCAGCCAGAGTGGTGGGGTCTACTATGGCTACACCTTC

D: .
V: TRBV12-3/TRBV12-4
J: TRBJ1-6
size: .
CDR3: CASSLSSGGNNSPLHF
DNA: TGTGCCAGCAGTTTAAGCTCCGGGGGAAATAATTCACCCCTCCACTTT

D: TRBD1
V: TRBV7-9
J: TRBJ2-7
size: few
CDR3: CASSLPRIIQGKRLYEQYF
DNA: TGTGCCAGCAGCTTACCAAGGATCATACAGGGGAAGAGGCTATACGAGCAGTACTTC

D: .
V: TRBV20-1
J: TRBJ1-2
size: .
CDR3: CSARVSLGGTSYGYTF
DNA: TGCAGTGCTAGAGTGTCCCTTGGGGGAACCTCCTATGGCTACACCTTC

D: TRBD1
V: TRBV10-3
J: TRBJ1-2
size: .
CDR3: CAISEGRGPMNGYTF
DNA: TGTGCCATCAGTGAGGGGAGGGGGCCAATGAATGGCTACACCTTC

D: .
V: TRBV5-1
J: TRBJ2-7
size: .
CDR3: CASSAVAGNGQYF
DNA: TGCGCCAGCAGCGCGGTAGCAGGCAATGGGCAGTACTTC

D: .
V: TRBV7-2
J: TRBJ1-5
size: few
CDR3: CASSFQQGDQPQHF
DNA: TGTGCCAGCAGCTTCCAACAGGGTGATCAGCCCCAGCATTTT

D: .
V: TRBV6-5
J: TRBJ1-1
size: .
CDR3: CASRFRDREAFF
DNA: TGTGCCAGCAGGTTCCGGGACCGAGAAGCTTTCTTT

D: .
V: TRBV20-1
J: TRBJ1-1
size: once
CDR3: CSARAGVAFF
DNA: TGCAGTGCTAGAGCTGGCGTAGCTTTCTTT

D: .
V: TRBV4-3
J: TRBJ1-3
size: few
CDR3: CASSQTTGSIPGNTIYF
DNA: TGCGCCAGCAGCCAGACTACCGGGAGCATTCCTGGAAACACCATATATTTT

D: .
V: TRBV4-2
J: TRBJ2-3
size: .
CDR3: CASSQDGSIDTQYF
DNA: TGTGCCAGCAGCCAAGATGGAAGCATAGATACGCAGTATTTT

D: .
V: TRBV10-3
J: TRBJ2-3
size: .
CDR3: CAISPAGTDTQYF
DNA: TGTGCCATCAGCCCAGCTGGCACAGATACGCAGTATTTT

D: .
V: TRBV10-3
J: TRBJ1-2
size: few
CDR3: CAIRPDSNYGYTF
DNA: TGTGCCATCAGGCCAGACAGTAACTATGGCTACACCTTC

D: .
V: TRBV4-1
J: TRBJ1-5
size: few
CDR3: CASSQVNPNQPQHF
DNA: TGCGCCAGCAGCCAAGTAAATCCCAATCAGCCCCAGCATTTT

D: TRBD1
V: TRBV20-1
J: TRBJ2-2
size: .
CDR3: CSAEGTGNTGELFF
DNA: TGCAGTGCTGAGGGGACAGGGAACACCGGGGAGCTGTTTTTT

D: TRBD2
V: TRBV9
J: TRBJ2-5
size: few
CDR3: CASSSSGVARETQYF
DNA: TGTGCCAGCAGCTCAAGCGGGGTAGCACGAGAGACCCAGTACTTC

D: TRBD1
V: TRBV3-1
J: TRBJ1-2
size: .
CDR3: CASSQVSGTVGYTF
DNA: TGTGCCAGCAGCCAAGTAAGCGGGACAGTTGGCTACACCTTC

D: .
V: TRBV7-2
J: TRBJ2-3
size: few
CDR3: CASSRDTVWSDTQYF
DNA: TGTGCCAGCAGCCGTGACACCGTTTGGTCAGATACGCAGTATTTT

D: .
V: TRBV7-2
J: TRBJ2-7
size: .
CDR3: CASRSPVAYEQYF
DNA: TGTGCCAGCAGATCCCCTGTGGCCTACGAGCAGTACTTC

D: .
V: TRBV12-3/TRBV12-4
J: TRBJ1-3
size: .
CDR3: CASSQGVVGNTIYF
DNA: TGTGCCAGCAGCCAAGGGGTAGTTGGAAACACCATATATTTT

D: TRBD1
V: TRBV14
J: TRBJ2-7
size: few
CDR3: CASSPLTTGSFDEQYF
DNA: TGTGCCAGCAGCCCACTCACGACAGGGTCTTTTGACGAGCAGTACTTC

D: .
V: TRBV15
J: TRBJ1-1
size: few
CDR3: CATSRDQGYTEAFF
DNA: TGTGCCACCAGCAGAGACCAGGGATACACTGAAGCTTTCTTT

D: .
V: TRBV20-1
J: TRBJ2-2
size: few
CDR3: CSAYRGGNTGELFF
DNA: TGCAGTGCTTACAGGGGGGGAAACACCGGGGAGCTGTTTTTT

D: .
V: TRBV7-6
J: TRBJ2-2
size: .
CDR3: CASSLAAGKNRELFF
DNA: TGTGCCAGCAGCTTAGCAGCCGGGAAAAACAGGGAGCTGTTTTTT

D: .
V: TRBV6-5
J: TRBJ2-3
size: .
CDR3: CASSYSRDGYTDTQYF
DNA: TGTGCCAGCAGTTACTCGAGGGACGGCTACACAGATACGCAGTATTTT

D: .
V: TRBV4-1
J: TRBJ2-5
size: .
CDR3: CASSQGTRGVEQYF
DNA: TGCGCCAGTAGCCAAGGGACTCGAGGAGTTGAGCAGTACTTC

D: .
V: TRBV27
J: TRBJ2-3
size: .
CDR3: CASSLFPTGTRGTDTQYF
DNA: TGTGCCAGCAGTTTATTCCCCACCGGGACAAGGGGCACAGATACGCAGTATTTT

D: .
V: TRBV11-2
J: TRBJ1-1
size: .
CDR3: CASSLVYRGSSSAFF
DNA: TGTGCCAGCAGCTTAGTGTATCGCGGCAGCTCCTCCGCTTTCTTT

D: .
V: TRBV12-3/TRBV12-4
J: TRBJ1-1
size: .
CDR3: CATISRVGTTEAFF
DNA: TGTGCGACCATCTCGAGGGTCGGGACCACTGAAGCTTTCTTT

D: .
V: TRBV5-1
J: TRBJ2-2
size: .
CDR3: CASSLAGAGTGELFF
DNA: TGCGCCAGCAGCTTGGCAGGGGCGGGCACCGGGGAGCTGTTTTTT

D: .
V: TRBV7-3
J: TRBJ2-1
size: few
CDR3: CASSESSEQFF
DNA: TGTGCCAGCAGCGAATCTAGCGAGCAGTTCTTC

D: .
V: TRBV12-5
J: TRBJ2-3
size: few
CDR3: CASGLDTDTQYF
DNA: TGTGCTAGTGGTTTGGACACAGATACGCAGTATTTT

D: .
V: TRBV20-1
J: TRBJ2-3
size: .
CDR3: CSARGDAGTADTQYF
DNA: TGCAGTGCTAGAGGGGACGCGGGGACGGCAGATACGCAGTATTTT

D: .
V: TRBV12-3/TRBV12-4
J: TRBJ1-5
size: few
CDR3: CASSRATNQPQHF
DNA: TGTGCCAGCAGCCGGGCTACCAATCAGCCCCAGCATTTT

D: .
V: TRBV6-5
J: TRBJ1-3
size: .
CDR3: CASTMNWGPGNTIYF
DNA: TGTGCCAGCACCATGAATTGGGGCCCTGGAAACACCATATATTTT

D: .
V: TRBV5-6
J: TRBJ1-5
size: few
CDR3: CASSAVSQPQHF
DNA: TGTGCCAGCAGTGCTGTGAGCCAGCCCCAGCATTTT

D: .
V: TRBV20-1
J: TRBJ1-2
size: .
CDR3: CSAGPGNYGYTF
DNA: TGCAGTGCAGGACCCGGTAACTATGGCTACACCTTC

D: TRBD1
V: TRBV3-1
J: TRBJ2-3
size: .
CDR3: CASSRGPGQVDYTQYF
DNA: TGTGCCAGCAGCCGGGGCCCGGGACAGGTGGATTATACGCAGTATTTT

D: .
V: TRBV7-9
J: TRBJ1-2
size: .
CDR3: CASSVGGFDGYTF
DNA: TGTGCCAGCAGCGTAGGAGGGTTCGATGGCTACACCTTC